This T cell receptor beta chain appears in the sequencing data of a study of T-cell memory formation after mild COVID-19. V lost 1 base, J lost 4 bases, and 1 base stayed unmatched. The CDR3 totals 14 residues. Germline assignment: CDR1 LGHNA and CDR2 YSLEER. This clonotype was counted a few times. TCRdb itself ran the 5' RACE reads through MiXCR, one entry per CDR3 protein. The profile shows 350,000 to 450,000 distinct CDR3 sequences, more than 20% of them singletons. Specimen: PBMCs or a T cell subset sorted from them (not recorded which). The chain uses TRBV4-3 and TRBJ2-1; TRBD2 matches at 7 bases. The receptor comes from an adult woman who had mild COVID-19 (a few samples of this study predate the infection). Cell type and time point are not known. CDR3 in DNA: TGCGCCAGCAGCCAAGCTAGCGGTTACAATGAGCAGTTCTTC. Protein product: CASSQASGYNEQFF.